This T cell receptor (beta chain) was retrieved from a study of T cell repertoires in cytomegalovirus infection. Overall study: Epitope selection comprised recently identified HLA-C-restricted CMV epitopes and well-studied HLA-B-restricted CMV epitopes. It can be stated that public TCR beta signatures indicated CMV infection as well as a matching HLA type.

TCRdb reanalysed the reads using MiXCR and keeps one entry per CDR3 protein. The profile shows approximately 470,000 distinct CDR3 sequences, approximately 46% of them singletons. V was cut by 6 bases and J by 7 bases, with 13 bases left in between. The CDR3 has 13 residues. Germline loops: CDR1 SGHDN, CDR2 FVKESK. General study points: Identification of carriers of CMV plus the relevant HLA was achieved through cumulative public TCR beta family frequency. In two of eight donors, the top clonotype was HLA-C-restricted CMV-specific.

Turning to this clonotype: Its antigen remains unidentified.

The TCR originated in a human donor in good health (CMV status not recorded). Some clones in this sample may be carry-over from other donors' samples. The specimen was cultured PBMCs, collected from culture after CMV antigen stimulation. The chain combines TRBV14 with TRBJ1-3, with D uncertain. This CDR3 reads CASSPLFRNTIYF. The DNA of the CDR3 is TGTGCCAGCAGTCCTCTGTTCCGGAACACCATATATTTT.